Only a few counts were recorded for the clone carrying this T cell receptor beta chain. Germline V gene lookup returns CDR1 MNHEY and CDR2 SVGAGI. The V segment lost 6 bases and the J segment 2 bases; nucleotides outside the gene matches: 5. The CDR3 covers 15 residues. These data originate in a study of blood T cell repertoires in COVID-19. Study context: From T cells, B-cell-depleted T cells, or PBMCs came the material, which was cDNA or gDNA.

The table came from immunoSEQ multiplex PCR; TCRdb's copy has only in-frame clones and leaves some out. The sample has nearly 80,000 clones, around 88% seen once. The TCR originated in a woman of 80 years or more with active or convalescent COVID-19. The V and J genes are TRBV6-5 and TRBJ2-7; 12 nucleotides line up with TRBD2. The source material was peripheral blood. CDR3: CASRETSGGAYEQYF. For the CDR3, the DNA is TGTGCCAGCAGGGAGACTAGCGGGGGAGCCTACGAGCAGTACTTC.